A selection of T cell receptor beta chains follows, all from one sample in a study of blood T cells in healthy people across ages. Using its own MiXCR run on the 5' RACE reads, TCRdb lists one record per CDR3 protein. This table holds about 970,000 distinct CDR3 sequences, roughly half found once. Input material: blood. The receptors stem from a woman aged 60-70 years in good health. CDR3s include the opening cysteine and the closing phenylalanine or tryptophan. D genes are given only for firm matches. Size values are once, few and many counts, or a class for expanded clones, and some rows have none.

j_gene	abundance	d_gene	v_gene	CDR3nt	CDR3aa
TRBJ2-1	few	-	TRBV4-1	TGCGCCAGCAGCCCAGGACACTCCTACAATGAGCAGTTCTTC	CASSPGHSYNEQFF
TRBJ2-7	few	TRBD2	TRBV4-3	TGCGCCAGCAGCCAAGATATTGCGGGAGGGCCATTCTACGAGCAGTACTTC	CASSQDIAGGPFYEQYF
TRBJ2-7	-	-	TRBV21-1	TGTGCCAGCAGCAAAGCCAGGCGGGACGAGCAGTACTTC	CASSKARRDEQYF
TRBJ2-3	-	TRBD2	TRBV7-2	TGTGCCAGCAGCTTAGGCCCTAGCGGGAGACCAGATACGCAGTATTTT	CASSLGPSGRPDTQYF
TRBJ1-1	-	-	TRBV12-3/TRBV12-4	TGTGCCAGCAGTTTCCACACTGAAGCTTTCTTT	CASSFHTEAFF
TRBJ2-5	-	TRBD2	TRBV6-6	TGTGCCAGCAGTTACTATTTAGCGGGAGAAGTGCGAGAGACCCAGTACTTC	CASSYYLAGEVRETQYF
TRBJ2-7	-	TRBD2	TRBV15	TGTGCCACCAGCAGAGCCAGGGACTATCACTACGAGCAGTACTTC	CATSRARDYHYEQYF
TRBJ1-2	-	-	TRBV7-2	TGTGCCAGCAGCACCGATGCACAGCCTAACTATGGCTACACCTTC	CASSTDAQPNYGYTF
TRBJ2-1	-	-	TRBV7-3	TGTGCCAGCAGCTCCCCCGGGGGCCGTTCGTCCTCCTACAATGAGCAGTTCTTC	CASSSPGGRSSSYNEQFF
TRBJ2-3	-	TRBD2	TRBV15	TGTGCCACCAGCAGCCTAGCGGGAGGGTCAGGCACAGATACGCAGTATTTT	CATSSLAGGSGTDTQYF
TRBJ2-7	-	-	TRBV6-2/TRBV6-3	TGTGCCAGCAGCCCGCAGGGGATCAGCGAGCAGTACTTC	CASSPQGISEQYF
TRBJ1-2	-	-	TRBV6-6	TGTGCCAGCAGTACTAACAGGGATGGAGGCTACACCTTC	CASSTNRDGGYTF
TRBJ2-7	few	TRBD1	TRBV6-6	TGTGCCAGCAGGCGGTCAGGGACAGGGGTCCACGAGCAGTACTTC	CASRRSGTGVHEQYF
TRBJ2-5	-	TRBD1	TRBV6-6	TGTGCCAGCAGACCCCAGGGACAGGGGGAGACCCAGTACTTC	CASRPQGQGETQYF
TRBJ1-2	-	-	TRBV7-2	TGTGCCAGCAGCTCCCACCTGGGACTAGGCTATGGCTACACCTTC	CASSSHLGLGYGYTF
TRBJ2-7	-	TRBD1	TRBV20-1	TGCAGTACAGGGGGTTTTGACGAGCAGTACTTC	CSTGGFDEQYF
TRBJ2-1	-	-	TRBV7-9	TGTGCCAGTAGCCCGGGGGCAGCGGTCAATGAGCAGTTCTTC	CASSPGAAVNEQFF
TRBJ2-2	once	TRBD2	TRBV20-1	TGCAGTGCTAGATCCGGACTAGCGGGGACCGGGGAGCTGTTTTTT	CSARSGLAGTGELFF
TRBJ2-7	-	TRBD2	TRBV6-6	TGCGCCAGCAGTCATCTCCCGGGCCTAGCGGCCGAGCAGTACTTC	CASSHLPGLAAEQYF
TRBJ2-7	-	TRBD2	TRBV12-3/TRBV12-4	TGTGCCAGCAGTCTCCGCCGGGGGGGCGAGCAGTACTTC	CASSLRRGGEQYF
TRBJ1-5	-	-	TRBV12-3/TRBV12-4	TGTGCCAGCAGACCCGGGACACACCTCCCAAATCAGCCCCAGCATTTT	CASRPGTHLPNQPQHF
TRBJ2-1	-	-	TRBV29-1	TGCAGCGTTTCCGGGTTGCATGAGCAGTTCTTC	CSVSGLHEQFF
TRBJ2-7	-	-	TRBV20-1	TGCAGTGCTAGAAATGACAGATCCGGGTCCTACGAGCAGTACTTC	CSARNDRSGSYEQYF
TRBJ1-5	-	-	TRBV6-5	TGTGCCAGCAGTGCCCAGGGGAGTTTTCAGCCCCAGCATTTT	CASSAQGSFQPQHF
TRBJ2-7	-	TRBD2	TRBV14	TGTGCCAGCAGCCAAGCCGGGACTAGCGGGACCACCCGCTACGAGCAGTACTTC	CASSQAGTSGTTRYEQYF
TRBJ2-1	-	TRBD1	TRBV6-2/TRBV6-3	TGTGCCAGCAAGGACAGGGACTACAATGAGCAGTTCTTC	CASKDRDYNEQFF
TRBJ1-4	once	-	TRBV7-8	TGTGCCAGCAGCCCACAGGAGGCCAATGAAAAACTGTTTTTT	CASSPQEANEKLFF
TRBJ2-3	-	-	TRBV6-5	TGTGCCAGCAGTCTCCACGGGACTGGGGCAGATACGCAGTATTTT	CASSLHGTGADTQYF
TRBJ2-7	-	TRBD2	TRBV28	TGTGCCAGCAGTACCGTGACTAGCGGGAGCTACGAGCAGTACTTC	CASSTVTSGSYEQYF
TRBJ1-1	-	-	TRBV19	TGTGCCAGTCAAAGAAGTCGGGGGACTGAAGCTTTCTTT	CASQRSRGTEAFF
TRBJ2-5	-	-	TRBV12-3/TRBV12-4	TGTGCCAGCGCTGGTTCCCAAGAGACCCAGTACTTC	CASAGSQETQYF
TRBJ2-1	-	-	TRBV6-5	TGTGCCAGCAGTTACTCGTTTAGCGCGCCCCTGGGGGGCTCCTACAATGAGCAGTTCTTC	CASSYSFSAPLGGSYNEQFF
TRBJ2-7	-	-	TRBV28	TGTGCCAGCAGTTCAGGAAAATACGAGCAGTACTTC	CASSSGKYEQYF
TRBJ2-7	-	TRBD2	TRBV7-7	TGTGCCAGCAGGATGCGCGGGAGGGTTAATTACGAGCAGTACTTC	CASRMRGRVNYEQYF
TRBJ1-1	-	TRBD1	TRBV25-1	TGTGCCAGCAGTGGAGACAGGGTACGGGCTTTCTTT	CASSGDRVRAFF
TRBJ2-1	-	-	TRBV14	TGTGCCAGCAGCCAAGATCACTACAATGAGCAGTTCTTC	CASSQDHYNEQFF
TRBJ2-5	many	-	TRBV13	TGTGCCAGCAGCTTAGGCCGAGGGCTGGAGACCCAGTACTTC	CASSLGRGLETQYF
TRBJ2-1	-	TRBD2	TRBV10-3	TGTGCCATGAAACCCAGCGGGAGTTCGGTTGAGCAGTTCTTC	CAMKPSGSSVEQFF
TRBJ2-7	-	-	TRBV10-3	TGTGCCATCAGTGAGACGACGGACTCCTACGAGCAGTACTTC	CAISETTDSYEQYF
TRBJ2-4	few	-	TRBV3-1	TGTGCCAGCAGCCAAGATGCATCCCCTCTAGCCAAAAACATTCAGTACTTC	CASSQDASPLAKNIQYF
TRBJ2-7	-	-	TRBV10-2	TGCGCCAGCAAATCGGGACTTAACTACGAGCAGTACTTC	CASKSGLNYEQYF
TRBJ2-3	-	-	TRBV11-2	TGTGCCAGCAGCGGGAACGAGGCAGATACGCAGTATTTT	CASSGNEADTQYF
TRBJ2-7	once	-	TRBV2	TGTGCCAGCAGTGACTACCAATACTACGAGCAGTACTTC	CASSDYQYYEQYF
TRBJ1-5	-	TRBD1	TRBV2	TGTGCCAGCAAAGGGGAACCAGGGGGCAGGGCCCAGCATTTT	CASKGEPGGRAQHF
TRBJ2-1	few	TRBD1	TRBV5-1	TGCGCCAGCAGCTTGGAGGGGCAGGGGGCGGTCAATGAGCAGTTCTTC	CASSLEGQGAVNEQFF
TRBJ2-1	-	TRBD2	TRBV27	TGTGCCAGCACCCTGACTAGCGGGACCTACAATGAGCAGTTCTTC	CASTLTSGTYNEQFF
TRBJ1-2	-	-	TRBV6-2/TRBV6-3	TGTGCCAGTAGGGACCGCCTGTTGGGGGGCTACACCTTC	CASRDRLLGGYTF
TRBJ2-1	-	TRBD2	TRBV7-2	TGTGCCAGCAGCCTAGGGGGCGGGAGGGCCGTTGAGCAGTTCTTC	CASSLGGGRAVEQFF
TRBJ2-3	-	-	TRBV11-3	TGTGCCAGCAGCTTAAGGGCGAGGGGCGAGCGGGCCGCTAGCACAGGTACGCAGTATTTT	CASSLRARGERAASTGTQYF
TRBJ2-1	few	-	TRBV4-1	TGCGCCAGCAGCCAATATGGACAGAGAAGCTCCTACAATGAGCAGTTCTTC	CASSQYGQRSSYNEQFF
TRBJ2-1	few	-	TRBV29-1	TGCAGCCCCGAGTTAGCGACTAATGAGCAGTTCTTC	CSPELATNEQFF
TRBJ2-5	few	-	TRBV4-1	TGCGCCAGCAGAGAACGGGCCGCAGGTGTCCAAGAGACCCAGTACTTC	CASRERAAGVQETQYF
TRBJ2-3	-	TRBD1	TRBV28	TGTGCCAGCAGTTCGGGACAGGGGGCATATTGGACAGATACGCAGTATTTT	CASSSGQGAYWTDTQYF
TRBJ2-7	few	-	TRBV27	TGTGCCAGCAGTTTCATCAATTCCTACGAGCAGTACTTC	CASSFINSYEQYF
TRBJ2-1	few	-	TRBV28	TGTGCCAGCAGTTCCATCCTGAAGACCAGGGGCAATGAGCAGTTCTTC	CASSSILKTRGNEQFF